Listed here are 8 T cell receptor beta chains from one sample, sequenced in a study of blood T cell repertoires in COVID-19. The protocol was immunoSEQ multiplex PCR, while the TCRdb copy is restricted to in-frame clones and leaves out a portion. Altogether 40,000 to 45,000 clones are present, around three quarters being singletons, with the ten largest covering about 28%. The sequenced material came from peripheral blood. These receptors were collected from a man aged 80 or over with acute or convalescent COVID-19.

This clone came up once. J is TRBJ1-2 and V is TRBV19, with 7 bases lining up with TRBD1. The V and J ends lost 5 bases and 3 bases, in that order; junction bases with no gene match: 6. This CDR3 has 14 residues. Germline loops: CDR1 LNHDA, CDR2 SQIVND (reference sequence). The CDR3 bases are TGTGCCAGTAGTCGGGACAGAGGATACTATGGCTACACCTTC. Protein sequence: CASSRDRGYYGYTF.

The V gene is TRBV4-2, the J gene TRBJ1-2; TRBD1 aligns across 7 bases. The germline gives CDR1 LGHNA, CDR2 YNFKEQ. Trimming took 0 bases from V and 6 from J; bases not matched to a gene: 7. The CDR3 is 15 residues long. The CDR3: CASSQDIEGANGYTF. DNA for the CDR3: TGTGCCAGCAGCCAAGATATTGAGGGGGCTAATGGCTACACCTTC.

Concerning this clone itself: Other DNA sequences in this specimen translate into the identical CDR3. J is TRBJ1-1 and V is TRBV3-1 (or the pseudogene TRBV3-2), with TRBD1 as a possible D gene (6 bases). V was cut by 1 base and J by 10 bases, with 10 bases left in between. Germline V gene lookup returns CDR1 LGHDT and CDR2 YNNKEL (reference sequence). The CDR3 contains 12 residues. The CDR3 DNA follows: TGTGCCAGCAGCCAAGCTGGCAGGGGAGCTTTCTTT. Protein sequence: CASSQAGRGAFF.

The chain carries TRBV4-1 and TRBJ1-3; D is unresolved. The CDR3 loop spans 14 amino acids. Germline CDR1 and CDR2: MGHRA and YSYEKL. Trimming took 1 base from V and 0 from J, leaving 4 bases between them. CDR3 amino acids: CASSQVGSGNTIYF. CDR3 in DNA: TGCGCCAGCAGCCAAGTCGGCTCTGGAAACACCATATATTTT.

Points on this clone: The same CDR3 is also encoded by other DNA sequences in this sample. The chain carries TRBV18 and TRBJ1-1; D perhaps matches TRBD1 (5 bases). V shed 2 bases and J shed 3 bases, with 10 bases lying between them. Per the germline V gene, CDR1 is KGHSH and CDR2 is LQKENI. The length of the CDR3 is 14 residues. The CDR3 DNA follows: TGTGCCAGCTCACCATTCACGGGGGACACTGAAGCTTTCTTT. Protein product: CASSPFTGDTEAFF. Full variable domain (rest looked up from reference TRBV18 and TRBJ1-1): NAGVMQNPRHLVRRRGQEARLRCSPMKGHSHVYWYRQLPEEGLKFMVYLQKENIIDESGMPKERFSAEFPKEGPSILRIQQVVRGDSAAYFCASSPFTGDTEAFFGQGTRLTVV.

This clone was picked up one time. The chain combines TRBV3-1 (or the pseudogene TRBV3-2) with TRBJ2-5; a weak D match, TRBD2 (6 bases). Germline lookup yields CDR1 LGHDT and CDR2 YNNKEL (reference sequence). The CDR3 length is 15 residues. Trimming cost V 2 bases and J 6 bases, with 16 bases left between them. The CDR3 sequence: CASSQRSSVTQTQYF. The CDR3 nucleotides read TGTGCCAGCAGCCAACGGTCTAGCGTAACACAGACCCAGTACTTC.

The gene calls are TRBV7-3 and TRBJ1-4; TRBD1 might be the D (5 bases). Looked up from germline, CDR1 is SGHTA and CDR2 is FQGTGA. This CDR3 contains 18 residues. Trimming removed 3 bases at V and 6 bases at J, with 23 bases between. The CDR3 spells CASSFIFVVGRVDEKLFF. The CDR3 DNA is TGTGCCAGCAGCTTTATATTTGTCGTTGGCAGGGTGGATGAAAAACTGTTTTTT.

V is TRBV7-8 and J is TRBJ1-5; 9 bases agree with TRBD1. Germline V CDR1 and CDR2: SGHVS, FQNEAQ. The CDR3 covers 16 residues. The junction had 8 bases not matched to a gene; V was cut back by 5 bases and J by 3 bases. DNA for the CDR3: TGTGCCAGCAGCCCCACAGGGGGCTTGATCAATCAGCCCCAGCATTTT. Protein sequence: CASSPTGGLINQPQHF.